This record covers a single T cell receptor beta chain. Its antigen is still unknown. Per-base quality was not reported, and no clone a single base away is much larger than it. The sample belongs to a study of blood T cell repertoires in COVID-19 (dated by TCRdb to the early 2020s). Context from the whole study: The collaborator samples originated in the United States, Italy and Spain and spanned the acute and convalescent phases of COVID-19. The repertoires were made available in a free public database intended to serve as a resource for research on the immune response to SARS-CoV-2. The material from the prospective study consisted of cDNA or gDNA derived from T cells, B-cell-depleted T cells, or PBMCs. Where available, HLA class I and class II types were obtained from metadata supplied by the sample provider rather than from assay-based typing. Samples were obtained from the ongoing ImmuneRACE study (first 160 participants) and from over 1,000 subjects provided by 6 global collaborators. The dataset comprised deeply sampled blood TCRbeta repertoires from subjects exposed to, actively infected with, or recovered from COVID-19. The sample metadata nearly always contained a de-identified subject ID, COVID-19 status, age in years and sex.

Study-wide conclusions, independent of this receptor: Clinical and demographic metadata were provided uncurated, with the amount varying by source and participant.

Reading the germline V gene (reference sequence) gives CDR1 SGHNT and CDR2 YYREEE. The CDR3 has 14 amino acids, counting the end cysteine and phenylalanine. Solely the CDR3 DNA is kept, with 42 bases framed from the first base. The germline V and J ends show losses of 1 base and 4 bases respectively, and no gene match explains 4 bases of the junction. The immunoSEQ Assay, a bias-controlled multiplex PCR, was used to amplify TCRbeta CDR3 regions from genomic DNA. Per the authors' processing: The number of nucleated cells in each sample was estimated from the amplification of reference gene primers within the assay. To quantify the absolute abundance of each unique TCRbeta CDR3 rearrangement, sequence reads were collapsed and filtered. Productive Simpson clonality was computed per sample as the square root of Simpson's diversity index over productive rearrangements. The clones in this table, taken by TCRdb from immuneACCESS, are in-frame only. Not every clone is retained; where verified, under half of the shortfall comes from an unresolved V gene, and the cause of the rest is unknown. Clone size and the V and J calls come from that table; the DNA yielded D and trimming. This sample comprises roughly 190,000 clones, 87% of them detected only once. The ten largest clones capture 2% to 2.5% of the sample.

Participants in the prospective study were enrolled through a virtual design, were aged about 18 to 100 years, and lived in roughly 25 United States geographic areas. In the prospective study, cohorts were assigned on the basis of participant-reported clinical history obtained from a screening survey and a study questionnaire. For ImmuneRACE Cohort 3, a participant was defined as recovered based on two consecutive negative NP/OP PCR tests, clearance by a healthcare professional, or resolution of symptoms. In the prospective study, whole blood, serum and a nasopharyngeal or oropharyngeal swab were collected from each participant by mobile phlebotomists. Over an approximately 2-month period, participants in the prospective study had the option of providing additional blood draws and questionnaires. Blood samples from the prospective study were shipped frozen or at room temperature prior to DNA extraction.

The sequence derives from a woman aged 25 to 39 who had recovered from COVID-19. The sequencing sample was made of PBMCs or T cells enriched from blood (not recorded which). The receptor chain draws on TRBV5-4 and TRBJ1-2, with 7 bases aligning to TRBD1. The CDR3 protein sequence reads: CASSLKGAVYGYTF. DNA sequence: TGTGCCAGCAGCTTGAAGGGGGCCGTCTATGGCTACACCTTC.